Listed here are 20 T cell receptor beta chains from one sample, sequenced in a study of CD8+ T cells in alopecia areata. Extracted RNA was reverse transcribed, and the resulting cDNA served as sequencing template. The repertoire was sequenced with immunoSEQ multiplex PCR; TCRdb's copy has only in-frame clones and lacks some. The table records 170,000 or so clones, roughly three fifths of them present only once. Treatment reported: oral pan-JAK inhibitor, 5-10 mg twice daily. The sequencing here drew on CD8+ T cells sorted from blood, taken at week 24, from a patient treated with tofacitinib. All receptors derive from a human donor with alopecia areata.

The V call is TRBV5-1, the J call TRBJ2-7, with 8 bases that match TRBD1. The CDR3 has 13 amino acids. The V gene's germline CDR1 is SGHRS and CDR2 YFSETQ. Germline trimming cut 6 bases from V and 0 bases from J; bases unmatched to any gene: 2. CDR3: CASTGQDSYEQYF. In DNA, the CDR3 is TGCGCCAGCACGGGACAGGACTCCTACGAGCAGTACTTC.

This clone occurred a few times. This chain joins TRBV18 and TRBJ2-5; a possible D gene is TRBD2 (5 bases). The CDR3 covers 15 residues. From germline, CDR1 is KGHSH and CDR2 LQKENI. V lost 4 bases, J lost 4 bases, and 16 bases lay in between. This CDR3 reads CASSLRFEEGETQYF. The CDR3 DNA is TGTGCCAGCTCACTTCGGTTTGAAGAGGGAGAGACCCAGTACTTC.

The chain has TRBV4-2 and TRBJ2-1, with 13 bases matching TRBD2. Per germline, CDR1 LGHNA and CDR2 YNFKEQ. After removal of 3 bases from V and 7 bases from J, the junction contained 3 bases not matched to a gene. The CDR3 has 15 amino acids. CDR3 loop: CASSQLTSGGNEQFF. CDR3 in DNA: TGTGCCAGCAGCCAGCTGACTAGCGGGGGGAATGAGCAGTTCTTC.

The chain uses TRBV29-1 and TRBJ1-2; D remains ambiguous. V lost 6 bases, J lost 2 bases, and 13 bases lay in between. Germline lookup yields CDR1 SQVTM and CDR2 ANQGSEA. The CDR3 runs 13 residues. The CDR3 loop reads CSVARTVNYGYTF. Here the CDR3 DNA reads TGCAGCGTCGCAAGGACCGTAAACTATGGCTACACCTTC.

The sample holds a few counts of this clone. V and J are TRBV5-1 and TRBJ2-2, with D perhaps matching TRBD2 (6 bases). The germline V gene has CDR1 SGHRS and CDR2 YFSETQ. Trimming stripped 2 bases from V and 7 bases from J, with 15 bases between. CDR3 size: 15 residues. This CDR3 is CASSFRQIGGGELFF. The DNA for the CDR3 is TGCGCCAGCAGCTTCCGACAGATCGGGGGCGGGGAGCTGTTTTTT.

This sequence joins TRBV27 and TRBJ2-7; D ambiguous. The CDR3 length is 13 residues. CDR1 is MNHEY and CDR2 is SMNVEV in the germline V gene (reference sequence). V shed 6 bases and J shed 2 bases, with 11 bases lying between them. As DNA, the CDR3 is TGTGCCAGCAGCCGCGGAAGAGCCTACGAGCAGTACTTC. Amino acid sequence: CASSRGRAYEQYF.

The gene calls are TRBV5-6 and TRBJ1-5; D is unclear. The CDR3 sequence is 15 residues long. The V gene's germline CDR1 is SGHDT and CDR2 YYEEEE. Trimming took 0 bases from V and 2 from J, leaving 9 bases between them. The chain's CDR3 is CASSLEGLGNQPQHF. Here the CDR3 DNA reads TGTGCCAGCAGCTTGGAGGGCCTTGGCAATCAGCCCCAGCATTTT. Based on the CDR3 plus reference TRBV5-6 and TRBJ1-5, the full variable domain is DAGVTQSPTHLIKTRGQQVTLRCSPKSGHDTVSWYQQALGQGPQFIFQYYEEEERQRGNFPDRFSGHQFPNYSSELNVNALLLGDSALYLCASSLEGLGNQPQHFGDGTRLSIL.

The chain recombines TRBV15 with TRBJ1-1; D not resolved. The CDR3 sequence is 14 residues long. The V gene's germline CDR1 is LNHNV and CDR2 YYDKDF (reference sequence). V was shortened by 7 bases and J by 0 bases, with 12 bases between the two germline ends. Written as DNA, the CDR3 is TGTGCCACCACCGACGTGGGCATGAACACTGAAGCTTTCTTT. This codes for CATTDVGMNTEAFF.

The rearrangement links TRBV27 to TRBJ2-7, with 10 positions matching TRBD1. V shed 6 bases, J shed 3 bases, and the junction held 11 bases outside the gene matches. This CDR3 has 16 amino acids. CDR1 is MNHEY and CDR2 is SMNVEV in the germline V gene (reference sequence). In DNA form, the CDR3 reads TGTGCCAGCAGCCGCCAGAGGAGGACAGGGGGCTACGAGCAGTACTTC. Protein sequence: CASSRQRRTGGYEQYF.

The rearrangement joins TRBV9 to TRBJ1-2, with unresolved D. CDR1 SGDLS and CDR2 YYNGEE come from the germline V gene. The CDR3 runs to 10 residues. With 7 bases removed from V and 10 bases from J, the gap between germline ends came to 11 bases. The DNA of the CDR3 is TGTGCCAGCGGCAGAAGCATCTACACCTTC. It encodes CASGRSIYTF.

This rearrangement joins TRBV10-3 to TRBJ2-1; D unresolved. The germline V gene has CDR1 ENHRY and CDR2 SYGVKD. The CDR3 runs 15 residues. V shed 6 bases and J shed 10 bases, with 22 bases lying between them. CDR3 loop: CAIRDRVSHSGEQFF. Here the CDR3 DNA reads TGTGCCATCAGGGACCGCGTCTCCCACTCCGGGGAGCAGTTCTTC.

V usage is TRBV9 and J usage is TRBJ1-2; D not resolved. CDR3 length: 13 residues. From germline, CDR1 is SGDLS and CDR2 YYNGEE. The V end was cut by 1 base, the J end by 5 bases, with 9 bases between. The CDR3 protein is CASSVNLPYGYTF. The CDR3 nucleotides are TGTGCCAGCAGCGTAAATCTCCCTTATGGCTACACCTTC.

The chain employs TRBV4-1 and TRBJ1-1; possible D gene TRBD1, 5 bases. V was clipped by 4 bases and J by 1 base, with 13 bases between them. Germline CDR1 is MGHRA and CDR2 is YSYEKL. The CDR3 runs 15 residues. CDR3 in DNA: TGCGCCAGCAGCCCGGGGGACGGTGGGAACACTGAAGCTTTCTTT. It is translated as CASSPGDGGNTEAFF.

Points on this clone: The sample contains more than one DNA sequence encoding this CDR3. The chain carries TRBV4-1 and TRBJ2-7, with 11 bases aligning to TRBD1. CDR1 MGHRA and CDR2 YSYEKL come from the germline V gene. The CDR3 covers 15 residues. Germline trimming cut 1 base from V and 4 bases from J; bases unmatched to any gene: 3. CDR3: CASSQVGTGGYEQYF. The CDR3 nucleotides are TGCGCCAGCAGCCAAGTCGGGACAGGGGGTTACGAGCAGTACTTC.

CDR3 protein: CAWSGDSSYEQYF. The DNA for the CDR3 is TGTGCCTGGAGTGGGGACAGCTCCTACGAGCAGTACTTC. J is TRBJ2-7 and V is TRBV30; 7 bases agree with TRBD1. Per germline, CDR1 GTSNPN and CDR2 SVGIG (reference sequence). The CDR3 length is 13 residues. V was pared by 1 base and J by 0 bases, with 0 bases of the junction left unmatched.

The chain uses TRBV6-5 and TRBJ2-1; no reliable D call. Looked up from germline, CDR1 is MNHEY and CDR2 is SVGAGI. V lost 5 bases and J 9 bases, leaving 8 bases between the germline ends. This CDR3 has 11 residues. CDR3 DNA: TGTGCCAGCAGTGCTCCCGGTGAGCAGTTCTTC. As protein: CASSAPGEQFF.

The chain combines TRBV20-1 with TRBJ2-1; D could derive from TRBD1 or TRBD2 (5 bases each). This CDR3 is 11 amino acids long. The V gene lost 1 base and the J gene lost 9 bases, with 7 bases spanning the gap. Germline CDR1 is DFQATT and CDR2 is SNEGSKA (reference sequence). The chain's CDR3 is CSARVGPEQFF. The CDR3 bases are TGCAGTGCTAGAGTGGGACCTGAGCAGTTCTTC.

This chain joins TRBV7-8 and TRBJ2-7, with a tentative D call TRBD2 (6 bases). V lost 4 bases to trimming and J lost 3 bases, with 16 bases between them. This CDR3 has 15 residues. CDR1 and CDR2 (germline): SGHVS, FQNEAQ. The CDR3 region is CASSSPTGVVYEQYF. The CDR3, as DNA: TGTGCCAGCAGCTCCCCGACGGGGGTCGTCTACGAGCAGTACTTC.

This chain connects TRBV7-6 to TRBJ2-2; 7 nucleotides align to TRBD2. This CDR3 has 16 residues. Germline V gives CDR1 SGHVS, CDR2 FNYEAQ. V lost 1 base, J lost 2 bases, and 4 bases stayed unmatched. The CDR3 region is CASSLGGGTNTGELFF. DNA for the CDR3: TGTGCCAGCAGCTTAGGCGGGGGAACCAACACCGGGGAGCTGTTTTTT. The full variable domain, with the rest looked up from reference TRBV7-6 and TRBJ2-2, is GAGVSQSPRYKVTKRGQDVALRCDPISGHVSLYWYRQALGQGPEFLTYFNYEAQQDKSGLPNDRFSAERPEGSISTLTIQRTEQRDSAMYRCASSLGGGTNTGELFFGEGSRLTVL.

There are a few counts of this clone. The V call is TRBV7-9, the J call TRBJ2-3, with D tentatively TRBD2 (5 bases). The CDR3 spans 11 residues. Trimming left V 4 bases short and J 9 bases short, with 8 bases between. Germline V gives CDR1 SEHNR, CDR2 FQNEAQ (reference sequence). The chain's CDR3 is CASSSPGTQYF. The CDR3 nucleotides read TGTGCCAGCAGCTCCCCGGGGACGCAGTATTTT.